The 16 T cell receptor beta chains given below trace back to one sample, sequenced in a study of blood T cell repertoires in COVID-19. The protocol was immunoSEQ multiplex PCR, while the TCRdb copy is restricted to in-frame clones and leaves out a portion. Here the sample spans under 80,000 clones, 70% to 90% being singletons. Sequencing input: peripheral blood. These receptors came from a man between 65 and 79 years old with acute or convalescent COVID-19.

This chain uses TRBV9 with TRBJ2-2; 12 bases fit TRBD2. The junction had 12 bases not matched to a gene; V was cut back by 4 bases and J by 8 bases. CDR1 and CDR2 from the germline V gene are SGDLS and YYNGEE. The CDR3 sequence is 17 residues long. The chain's CDR3 is CASSTQLAGGPGGELFF. Written as DNA, the CDR3 is TGTGCCAGCAGCACCCAACTAGCGGGGGGCCCGGGTGGGGAGCTGTTTTTT.

This sequence joins TRBV5-5 and TRBJ2-1; 7 bases are shared with TRBD1. Losses at the gene ends were 0 bases for V and 5 bases for J; bases not matched to a gene: 5. In germline, CDR1 is SGHKS, CDR2 YYEKEE (reference sequence). The CDR3 has 15 amino acids. CDR3 amino acids: CASSLDRGYNNEQFF. CDR3 DNA: TGTGCCAGCAGCTTGGACAGGGGTTACAACAATGAGCAGTTCTTC.

The chain couples TRBV12-3 or TRBV12-4 to TRBJ2-2; 7 bases fit TRBD1. With V trimmed by 6 bases and J by 7 bases, 5 bases remained unmatched. CDR3 length equals 13 residues. CDR3 residues: CASRDTGVGELFF. For the CDR3, the DNA is TGTGCCAGCAGAGATACAGGGGTCGGGGAGCTGTTTTTT.

This chain connects TRBV19 to TRBJ2-5; 12 positions agree with TRBD1. The germline CDR1 and CDR2 sequences are LNHDA and SQIVND (reference sequence). Trimming at V came to 5 bases and at J to 3 bases, leaving 4 bases not matched to a gene. The CDR3 runs 15 residues. CDR3: CASSDGTGGKETQYF. The CDR3 coding sequence is TGTGCCAGTAGTGACGGGACAGGGGGCAAAGAGACCCAGTACTTC. Looking up the rest from reference TRBV19 and TRBJ2-5 gives the full variable domain: DGGITQSPKYLFRKEGQNVTLSCEQNLNHDAMYWYRQDPGQGLRLIYYSQIVNDFQKGDIAEGYSVSREKKESFPLTVTSAQKNPTAFYLCASSDGTGGKETQYFGPGTRLLVL.

This CDR3 reads CASSTQGNQPQHF. DNA of the CDR3: TGTGCCAGCAGCACGCAGGGGAATCAGCCCCAGCATTTT. The chain carries TRBV7-9 and TRBJ1-5; D may be TRBD1 (6 bases). This CDR3 region has 13 residues. V dropped 5 bases and J dropped 4 bases, with 9 bases sitting between them. The germline gives CDR1 SEHNR, CDR2 FQNEAQ (reference sequence).

The J gene is TRBJ2-2, the V gene TRBV18; 10 bases match TRBD1. CDR3 length equals 17 residues. Germline CDR1 is KGHSH and CDR2 is LQKENI. V lost 3 bases, J lost 7 bases, and 11 bases stayed unmatched. The CDR3 protein is CASSPNRQGAGGGELFF. The CDR3 DNA sequence: TGTGCCAGCTCACCGAATCGACAGGGGGCCGGCGGCGGGGAGCTGTTTTTT. Using reference TRBV18 and TRBJ2-2 for the parts outside the CDR3, the full variable domain is NAGVMQNPRHLVRRRGQEARLRCSPMKGHSHVYWYRQLPEEGLKFMVYLQKENIIDESGMPKERFSAEFPKEGPSILRIQQVVRGDSAAYFCASSPNRQGAGGGELFFGEGSRLTVL.

The V call is TRBV2, the J call TRBJ2-1; D remains unclear. The CDR3 spans 14 residues. Trimming cost V 9 bases and J 0 bases, with 12 bases left between them. CDR1 is SNHLY, CDR2 FYNNEI, per germline. The CDR3 sequence is CASSQESSYNEQFF. DNA for the CDR3: TGTGCCAGTAGCCAAGAGAGCTCCTACAATGAGCAGTTCTTC.

The chain links TRBV5-1 to TRBJ2-3; 11 nucleotides align to TRBD2. V shed 3 bases, J shed 5 bases, and the junction held 8 bases outside the gene matches. Germline V CDR1 and CDR2: SGHRS, YFSETQ. The CDR3 runs 16 residues. The CDR3 region has the DNA TGCGCCAGCAGCTATGATAGCGGGGGGGCAGGAGATACGCAGTATTTT. Translated: CASSYDSGGAGDTQYF.

V and J are TRBV19 and TRBJ1-1, with 7 bases identical to TRBD1. V trimming: 6 bases; J trimming: 0 bases; junction bases outside the gene matches: 7. This CDR3 is built from 15 residues. Germline CDR1 LNHDA, CDR2 SQIVND (reference sequence). The CDR3 loop is CASRRQGSMNTEAFF. The CDR3 bases are TGTGCCAGTAGACGACAGGGCTCCATGAACACTGAAGCTTTCTTT.

The chain uses TRBV27 and TRBJ1-2; possibly TRBD1 for D (6 bases). The CDR3 consists of 15 residues. Germline V gene sequence: CDR1 MNHEY, CDR2 SMNVEV (reference sequence). The V end lost 5 bases, the J end lost 4 bases, and 17 bases lay between the germline ends. The CDR3, as DNA: TGTGCCAGCAGTGCCGTAATAGGACAGAGCTATGGCTACACCTTC. Its translation: CASSAVIGQSYGYTF.

This clone was observed a single time. The chain carries TRBV24-1 and TRBJ2-3; 7 bases are a match to TRBD2. The CDR3 runs 18 residues. Germline V gene data show CDR1 as KGHDR and CDR2 as SFDVKD. V lost 3 bases and J lost 4; bases outside the gene matches: 15. The CDR3 region is CATSDPKPGTGGADTQYF. The CDR3 DNA follows: TGTGCCACCAGTGATCCCAAACCGGGGACGGGAGGCGCAGATACGCAGTATTTT.

The chain couples TRBV5-1 to TRBJ1-1; 8 bases map to TRBD1. The V gene end was trimmed by 2 bases and the J gene end by 5 bases; junction bases not matched to a gene: 5. Germline assignment: CDR1 SGHRS and CDR2 YFSETQ. The CDR3 spans 14 residues. Here the CDR3 DNA reads TGCGCCAGCAGCTTTACAGGGGGACGGACTGAAGCTTTCTTT. This sequence encodes CASSFTGGRTEAFF.

This chain connects TRBV18 to TRBJ1-5; 8 bases fit TRBD1. With V trimmed by 2 bases and J by 5 bases, 2 bases remained unmatched. Germline CDR1 KGHSH, CDR2 LQKENI. The CDR3 loop spans 14 amino acids. The CDR3 protein is CASSPAGGYQPQHF. As DNA, the CDR3 is TGTGCCAGCTCACCAGCAGGGGGCTATCAGCCCCAGCATTTT.

This sequence joins TRBV27 and TRBJ2-2; D might be TRBD1 (6 bases). V gave up 3 bases and J gave up 6 bases, with 8 bases separating them. The CDR3 totals 13 residues. Germline CDR1 is MNHEY and CDR2 is SMNVEV (reference sequence). Here the CDR3 reads CASSLTGAGELFF. The CDR3, as DNA: TGTGCCAGCAGTTTGACAGGAGCCGGGGAGCTGTTTTTT.

In its sample, this clone was seen once. The V call is TRBV9, the J call TRBJ1-3; D not resolved. Germline V lookup: CDR1 SGDLS, CDR2 YYNGEE. The V gene lost 0 bases and the J gene lost 1 base, with 8 bases spanning the gap. The CDR3 has 15 residues. As DNA, the CDR3 is TGTGCCAGCAGCGTAGATCCGGGTTCTGGAAACACCATATATTTT. Translated: CASSVDPGSGNTIYF. The full variable domain, completed using reference TRBV9 and TRBJ1-3, is DSGVTQTPKHLITATGQRVTLRCSPRSGDLSVYWYQQSLDQGLQFLIQYYNGEERAKGNILERFSAQQFPDLHSELNLSSLELGDSALYFCASSVDPGSGNTIYFGEGSWLTVV.

The CDR3 sequence is CASSRMISVSDEQFF. The CDR3 DNA reads as TGTGCCAGCAGCCGTATGATATCGGTTTCGGATGAGCAGTTCTTC. V usage is TRBV3-1 (or the pseudogene TRBV3-2) and J usage is TRBJ2-1; D ambiguous. Trimming left V 4 bases short and J 8 bases short, with 18 bases between. The CDR3 has 15 amino acids. Per germline, CDR1 LGHDT and CDR2 YNNKEL (reference sequence).